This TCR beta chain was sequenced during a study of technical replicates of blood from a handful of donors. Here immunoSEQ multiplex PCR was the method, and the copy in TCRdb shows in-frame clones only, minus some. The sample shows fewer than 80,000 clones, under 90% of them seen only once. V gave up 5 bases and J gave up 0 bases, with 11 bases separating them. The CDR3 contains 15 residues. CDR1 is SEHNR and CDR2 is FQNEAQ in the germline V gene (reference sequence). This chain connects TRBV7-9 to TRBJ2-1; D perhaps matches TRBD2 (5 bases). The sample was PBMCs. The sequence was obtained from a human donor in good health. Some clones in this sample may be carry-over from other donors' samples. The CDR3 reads CASSNRGSSYNEQFF. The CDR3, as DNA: TGTGCCAGCAGCAACCGAGGGAGCTCCTACAATGAGCAGTTCTTC.